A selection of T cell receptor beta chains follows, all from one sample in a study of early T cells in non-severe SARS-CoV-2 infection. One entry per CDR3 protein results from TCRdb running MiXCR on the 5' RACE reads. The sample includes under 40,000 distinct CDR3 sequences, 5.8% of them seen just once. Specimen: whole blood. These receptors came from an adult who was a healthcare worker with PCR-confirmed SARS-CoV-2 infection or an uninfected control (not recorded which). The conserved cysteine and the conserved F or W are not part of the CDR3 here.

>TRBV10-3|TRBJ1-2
AISVGVGYGYT
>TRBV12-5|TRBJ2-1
ASGRTGNEQF
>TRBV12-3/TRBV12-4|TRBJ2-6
ASSLVQSGANVLT
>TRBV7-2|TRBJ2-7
ASSSYYEQY
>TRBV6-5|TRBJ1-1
ASSYSPSGHTRGEAF
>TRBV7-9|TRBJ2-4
ASSTDRTAKNIQY
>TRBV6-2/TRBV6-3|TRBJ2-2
ASSYPEGRRNTGELF
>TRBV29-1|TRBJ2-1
STSTGSSYNEQF
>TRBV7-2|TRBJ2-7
ASSLDHVGRVVYEQY
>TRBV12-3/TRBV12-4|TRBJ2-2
ASSPSRGELF
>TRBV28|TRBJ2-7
ASSSPRGGSYEQY
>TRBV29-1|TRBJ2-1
SVAFGLRGEQF
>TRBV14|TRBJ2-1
ASSHGIPEQF
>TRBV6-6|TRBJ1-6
ASSYPLRPLH
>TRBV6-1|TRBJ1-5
ASSEQGIVWSNQPQH
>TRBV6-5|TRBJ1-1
ASSPTQGGWTEAF
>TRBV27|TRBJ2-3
ATFAPGRNTQY
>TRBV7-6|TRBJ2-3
ASSPSGRTDTQY
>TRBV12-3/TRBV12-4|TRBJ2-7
ASTSSRGGEEQY
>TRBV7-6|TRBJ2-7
ASSLAGQYEQY
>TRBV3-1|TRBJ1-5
ASSHADKAQH
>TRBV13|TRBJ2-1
ASSLGHSPSYNEQF
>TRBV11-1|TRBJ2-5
ASSLEGFEAQY
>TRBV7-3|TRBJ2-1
ASSGTGGAYNEQF
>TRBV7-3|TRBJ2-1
ASSPVVSGNEQF
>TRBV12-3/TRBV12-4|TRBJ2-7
ASSPPGKEFEQY
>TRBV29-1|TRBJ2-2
SVDSGSANTGELF
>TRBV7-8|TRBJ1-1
ASSFRQGAAEAF
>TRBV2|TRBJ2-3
ASSEAPGQVNPHTDTQY